These 16 T cell receptor beta chains came from one sample sequenced in a study of breast tumors, draining lymph nodes, adjacent tissues. TCRdb fed the multiplex PCR reads into MiXCR, producing one record per CDR3 protein. Among fewer than 200,000 distinct CDR3 sequences, approximately 30% were seen once, and the ten largest hold over 3.5%. Breast cancer patients provided tissue from their axillary draining lymph nodes. The source material was axillary lymph node tissue. The receptors stem from a female donor with breast cancer. Some clones in this sample may be carry-over from other donors' samples.

As to this clonotype: Lacking the conserved final phenylalanine or tryptophan, this CDR3 likely reflects a read error. The V call is TRBV7-9, the J call TRBJ1-1; D remains ambiguous. The CDR3 has 13 residues. Germline V CDR1 and CDR2: SEHNR, FQNEAQ (reference sequence). V dropped 6 bases and J dropped 3 bases, with 11 bases sitting between them. CDR3 bases: TGTGCCAGCAGGCCTCCCGGGGACACTGAAGCTTTCCTT. Its translation: CASRPPGDTEAFL.

Ten or more counts support this clonotype. A clone one base away is much larger, so this may be a read error. This CDR3 fails to terminate in the conserved phenylalanine or tryptophan, so it likely reflects a read error. The limits of the CDR3 on the DNA are not certain, so only TCRdb's listed CDR3 is given. The gene calls are TRBV20-1 and TRBJ2-5; the tabulated D call, TRBD2, remains unverified against the DNA. The CDR3 has 11 residues if both end residues are counted. Germline CDR1 reads DFQATT; CDR2 reads SNEGSKA (reference sequence). The chain's CDR3 is CSARDLGLDAI.

In this sample, this clonotype turned up once. The chain combines TRBV2 with TRBJ2-7, with 9 bases lining up with TRBD1. There are 14 residues in the CDR3. V trimming: 9 bases; J trimming: 3 bases; junction bases outside the gene matches: 9. Germline lookup yields CDR1 SNHLY and CDR2 FYNNEI. The CDR3 nucleotides read TGTGCCAGTAGTCCCGGGACAGGGATCTACGAGCAGTACTTC. Encoded protein: CASSPGTGIYEQYF.

The sample holds many counts of this clonotype. The chain links TRBV11-2 to TRBJ2-1, with a possible D match to TRBD2 (6 bases). The V end was cut by 5 bases, the J end by 6 bases, with 20 bases between. The CDR3 is 16 amino acids. Germline CDR1 is SGHAT and CDR2 is FQNNGV. The CDR3 sequence: CASSPQLARLSNEQFF. The CDR3 DNA reads as TGTGCCAGCAGCCCACAACTAGCCCGGCTTAGCAATGAGCAGTTCTTC.

This clonotype was seen at least ten times. This chain links TRBV4-3 with TRBJ2-7, with no clear D. Germline-derived CDR1 and CDR2 are LGHNA and YSLEER. V lost 0 bases and J 1 base, leaving 13 bases between the germline ends. The CDR3 has 16 residues. The CDR3 DNA reads as TGCGCCAGCAGCCAAGATAGGGCAGCTAGATCCTACGAGCAGTACTTC. Translated: CASSQDRAARSYEQYF.

The V call is TRBV5-1, the J call TRBJ1-3, with a possible D match to TRBD1 (5 bases). This CDR3 contains 16 residues. The V end was cut by 4 bases, the J end by 3 bases, with 17 bases between. Per germline, CDR1 SGHRS and CDR2 YFSETQ. The CDR3 sequence is CASSGTGGGGGNTIYF. The DNA for the CDR3 is TGCGCCAGCAGCGGTACCGGCGGGGGAGGTGGAAACACCATATATTTT.

Ten or more counts support this clonotype. The chain employs TRBV30 and TRBJ2-7; TRBD1 agrees at 9 bases. This CDR3 is built from 15 residues. V dropped 3 bases and J dropped 2; count of bases not matched to a gene: 8. Germline values: CDR1 GTSNPN, CDR2 SVGIG (reference sequence). The CDR3 spells CAWSVKTGGPYEQYF. The CDR3, as DNA: TGTGCCTGGAGCGTTAAGACAGGGGGGCCCTACGAGCAGTACTTC.

In this sample, this clonotype turned up many times. The chain uses TRBV15 and TRBJ1-5, with D hard to call. The CDR3 is 15 amino acids. CDR1 is LNHNV and CDR2 is YYDKDF in the germline V gene (reference sequence). The V and J ends lost 0 bases and 4 bases respectively, with 10 bases between them. CDR3 residues: CATSRDTQWNQPQHF. The CDR3 DNA sequence: TGTGCCACCAGCAGAGATACGCAGTGGAATCAGCCCCAGCATTTT.

There are many counts of this clonotype. This sequence joins TRBV6-5 and TRBJ2-7, with TRBD2 matching over 10 bases. The J segment lost 4 bases and the V segment lost 6 bases, leaving 12 bases of the junction unmatched. In germline, CDR1 is MNHEY, CDR2 SVGAGI. This CDR3 comprises 16 residues. CDR3 region: CASSRQLLAGKYEQYF. The DNA for the CDR3 is TGTGCCAGCAGCCGACAGTTACTAGCGGGGAAATACGAGCAGTACTTC.

This chain links TRBV7-9 with TRBJ1-3; 10 bases are shared with TRBD1. After removal of 5 bases from V and 1 base from J, the junction contained 5 bases not matched to a gene. The CDR3 is 16 amino acids. Germline CDR1 reads SEHNR; CDR2 reads FQNEAQ (reference sequence). The CDR3 sequence is CASSLGTGASGNTIYF. In DNA, the CDR3 is TGTGCCAGCAGCCTAGGGACAGGGGCTTCTGGAAACACCATATATTTT.

This clonotype was observed many times. The rearrangement joins TRBV15 to TRBJ2-3; 9 nucleotides match TRBD2. Trimming removed 4 bases from V and 2 bases from J; junction bases left unmatched: 7. CDR1 and CDR2 (germline): LNHNV, YYDKDF (reference sequence). The CDR3 has 16 residues. Here the CDR3 DNA reads TGTGCCACCAGCATAGGGACTAGCCTCCCCACAGATACGCAGTATTTT. Translated: CATSIGTSLPTDTQYF.

This clonotype was seen ten or more times. The CDR3, as DNA: TGCGCCAGCAGCCCCGGGGTGGGATTCAATGAGCAGTTCTTC. It codes for CASSPGVGFNEQFF. The rearrangement links TRBV4-3 to TRBJ2-1, with D perhaps TRBD2 (5 bases). Trimming removed 4 bases from V and 6 bases from J, with 13 bases in between. CDR3 size: 14 residues. The germline V gene encodes CDR1 LGHNA and CDR2 YSLEER.

Many counts were recorded for this clonotype. This rearrangement joins TRBV6-1 to TRBJ2-7; D could derive from TRBD1 or TRBD2 (5 bases each). The germline V gene encodes CDR1 MNHNS and CDR2 SASEGT. V shed 7 bases and J shed 2 bases, with 18 bases lying between them. The CDR3 is 15 amino acids. CDR3 DNA sequence: TGTGCCAGCATCCAATCCCCCGGGACCCCCTACGAGCAGTACTTC. This sequence encodes CASIQSPGTPYEQYF.

The chain couples TRBV20-1 to TRBJ2-1; no clear D. There are 13 residues in the CDR3. Trimming cost V 3 bases and J 2 bases, with 8 bases left between them. Germline V gene data show CDR1 as DFQATT and CDR2 as SNEGSKA (reference sequence). CDR3 coding DNA: TGCAGTGCTAGTCTTCTAACCTACAATGAGCAGTTCTTC. It encodes CSASLLTYNEQFF.

This clonotype has more than one count but fewer than ten. This chain connects TRBV10-2 to TRBJ1-1; TRBD1 might be the D (5 bases). Deletions cut 8 bases from V and 8 bases from J, with 15 bases between. The CDR3 is 12 residues long. Looked up from germline, CDR1 is WSHSY and CDR2 is SAAADI. CDR3 amino acids: CASHLRGGEAFF. CDR3 in DNA: TGCGCCAGCCACTTGAGGGGAGGGGAAGCTTTCTTT.

This clonotype has ten or more counts. This chain links TRBV6-5 with TRBJ2-1, with 7 bases lining up with TRBD2. The ends lost 8 bases at V and 0 bases at J; junction bases unmatched: 7. Germline loops: CDR1 MNHEY, CDR2 SVGAGI. The CDR3 extends over 15 amino acids. CDR3 coding DNA: TGTGCCAGCTCTCCGGCGGGAGCCTCCTACAATGAGCAGTTCTTC. Its translation is CASSPAGASYNEQFF.